The 27 T cell receptor beta chains reported below all come from one sample, sequenced in a study of siplizumab effects on memory and regulatory T cells. Repertoires were generated with immunoSEQ multiplex PCR, while TCRdb's copy carries only in-frame clones and drops some. The repertoire holds approximately 91,000 clones, with roughly 94% as singletons. The sample consisted of CD8+ T cells sorted from blood. These receptors all stem from a human donor in good health.

The J gene is TRBJ2-3, the V gene TRBV11-2; no reliable D call. Trimming stripped 5 bases from V and 10 bases from J, with 13 bases between. The CDR3 spans 12 residues. CDR1 is SGHAT and CDR2 is FQNNGV in the germline V gene. CDR3 region: CASSPRSSAQYF. Written as DNA, the CDR3 is TGTGCCAGCAGCCCCCGGAGTAGTGCGCAGTATTTT.

The chain couples TRBV19 to TRBJ2-7; a possible D gene is TRBD1 (6 bases). The CDR3 has 15 residues. Germline values: CDR1 LNHDA, CDR2 SQIVND (reference sequence). Between the trimmed V and J ends, which lost 4 bases and 0 bases, there was a span of 13 bases. The CDR3 DNA is TGTGCCAGTAGTACAGGGGTAAGACGCTCCTACGAGCAGTACTTC. Its protein product is CASSTGVRRSYEQYF.

The CDR3 sequence is CAWSRTSGDEQFF. The CDR3 region has the DNA TGTGCCTGGAGTCGTACTAGCGGGGATGAGCAGTTCTTC. The chain combines TRBV30 with TRBJ2-1, with 10 bases matching TRBD2. The CDR3 runs to 13 residues. Per germline, CDR1 GTSNPN and CDR2 SVGIG (reference sequence). J was trimmed by 8 bases and V by 2 bases; bases with no gene match: 3.

This clone turned up a few times. The chain couples TRBV19 to TRBJ1-1; D is unclear. The CDR3 contains 12 residues. The V gene's germline CDR1 is LNHDA and CDR2 SQIVND (reference sequence). Trimming pared 4 bases from V and 1 base from J, leaving 4 bases between. CDR3 DNA: TGTGCCAGTAGTAAGCCGAACACTGAAGCTTTCTTT. This gives the protein CASSKPNTEAFF. Complete variable domain (other parts from reference TRBV19 and TRBJ1-1): DGGITQSPKYLFRKEGQNVTLSCEQNLNHDAMYWYRQDPGQGLRLIYYSQIVNDFQKGDIAEGYSVSREKKESFPLTVTSAQKNPTAFYLCASSKPNTEAFFGQGTRLTVV.

The CDR3 loop is CASSQELQGSGYEQYF. For the CDR3, the DNA is TGCGCCAGCAGCCAAGAGTTGCAGGGCTCGGGCTACGAGCAGTACTTC. The chain links TRBV4-1 to TRBJ2-7, with D tentatively TRBD1 (5 bases). Germline V gives CDR1 MGHRA, CDR2 YSYEKL. The CDR3 spans 16 residues. Trimming removed 0 bases at V and 3 bases at J, with 15 bases between.

The chain carries TRBV27 and TRBJ2-1; 10 bases align to TRBD2. Germline lookup yields CDR1 MNHEY and CDR2 SMNVEV (reference sequence). The CDR3 spans 17 residues. With 5 bases clipped from V and 2 bases from J, the junction kept 9 bases outside the gene matches. The CDR3 DNA reads as TGTGCCAGCAGTCCAACAATAGCGGGAGGCACCTACAATGAGCAGTTCTTC. Residues: CASSPTIAGGTYNEQFF.

The chain recombines TRBV5-1 with TRBJ1-2, with D tentatively TRBD1 (6 bases). This CDR3 region has 14 residues. Trimming left V 0 bases short and J 4 bases short, with 10 bases between. CDR1 and CDR2 from the germline V gene are SGHRS and YFSETQ. This chain's CDR3 is CASSLGTATYGYTF. The DNA of the CDR3 is TGCGCCAGCAGCTTGGGGACAGCAACCTATGGCTACACCTTC.

The chain carries TRBV4-1 and TRBJ2-1; 10 bases agree with TRBD1. The V segment lost 2 bases and the J segment 9 bases; nucleotides outside the gene matches: 13. Germline V gene data show CDR1 as MGHRA and CDR2 as YSYEKL. This CDR3 is built from 17 residues. CDR3 amino acids: CASSQPVGTGASGEQFF. The CDR3 coding sequence is TGCGCCAGCAGCCAACCTGTTGGGACAGGGGCCTCTGGTGAGCAGTTCTTC.

This chain links TRBV13 with TRBJ2-3; the D is unclear. V was shortened by 1 base and J by 4 bases, with 0 bases between the two germline ends. Germline values: CDR1 PRHDT, CDR2 FYEKMQ (reference sequence). The CDR3 has 11 amino acids. CDR3 DNA sequence: TGTGCCAGCAGCTTAGCAGATACGCAGTATTTT. Amino acid sequence: CASSLADTQYF.

The V call is TRBV20-1, the J call TRBJ2-7, with D unclear. Trimming took off 3 bases at V and 0 bases at J, with 0 bases between the two ends. Germline V lookup: CDR1 DFQATT, CDR2 SNEGSKA (reference sequence). This CDR3 has 10 residues. Written as DNA, the CDR3 is TGCAGTGCTAGCTCCTACGAGCAGTACTTC. This gives the protein CSASSYEQYF.

A single count supports this clone. V usage is TRBV11-2 and J usage is TRBJ2-7; 11 positions match TRBD1. The V and J ends lost 7 bases and 2 bases, in that order; junction bases with no gene match: 4. Per the germline V gene, CDR1 is SGHAT and CDR2 is FQNNGV. The CDR3 runs 14 residues. The CDR3 spells CASTLGQGAYEQYF. DNA for the CDR3: TGTGCCAGCACCCTGGGACAGGGGGCCTACGAGCAGTACTTC.

This CDR3 reads CASSQEATNVYEQYF. The DNA for the CDR3 is TGTGCCAGCAGCCAAGAGGCCACGAACGTATACGAGCAGTACTTC. This chain connects TRBV14 to TRBJ2-7; D remains ambiguous. This CDR3 contains 15 residues. V was trimmed by 0 bases and J by 4 bases, leaving 13 bases between them. Germline assignment: CDR1 SGHDN and CDR2 FVKESK.

The chain carries TRBV6-1 and TRBJ2-5, with D perhaps TRBD1 (5 bases). The CDR3 has 13 residues. CDR1 and CDR2 from the germline V gene are MNHNS and SASEGT. Trimming took 6 bases from V and 0 from J, leaving 8 bases between them. CDR3 DNA sequence: TGTGCCAGCAGCGGACACTACCAAGAGACCCAGTACTTC. Amino acids: CASSGHYQETQYF.

The count of this clone is one. This sequence joins TRBV5-6 and TRBJ2-7; 8 bases map to TRBD1. CDR1 and CDR2 from the germline V gene are SGHDT and YYEEEE. The ends lost 0 bases at V and 2 bases at J; junction bases unmatched: 1. This CDR3 has 14 amino acids. CDR3 nucleotides: TGTGCCAGCAGCTTGGGGGGACAGGCCTACGAGCAGTACTTC. Its protein is CASSLGGQAYEQYF.

For the CDR3, the DNA is TGTGCCAGCTCACCAGCCCCTCTAGCGGGAGCGAACACCGGGGAGCTGTTTTTT. Protein sequence: CASSPAPLAGANTGELFF. The chain uses TRBV18 and TRBJ2-2, with TRBD2 identical over 10 bases. CDR3 length: 18 amino acids. Trimming removed 2 bases from V and 0 bases from J; junction bases left unmatched: 6. Germline values: CDR1 KGHSH, CDR2 LQKENI.

The chain links TRBV13 to TRBJ1-6, with D tentatively TRBD1 (5 bases). Trimming removed 5 bases at V and 7 bases at J, with 21 bases between. Germline loops: CDR1 PRHDT, CDR2 FYEKMQ (reference sequence). The CDR3 is 17 residues long. DNA of the CDR3: TGTGCCAGCAGCGTAACACGAGAGGGACCGCACAATTCACCCCTCCACTTT. Encoded protein: CASSVTREGPHNSPLHF. Drawing the rest from reference TRBV13 and TRBJ1-6, the complete variable domain is AAGVIQSPRHLIKEKRETATLKCYPIPRHDTVYWYQQGPGQDPQFLISFYEKMQSDKGSIPDRFSAQQFSDYHSELNMSSLELGDSALYFCASSVTREGPHNSPLHFGNGTRLTVT.

The chain employs TRBV28 and TRBJ2-7; TRBD1 or TRBD2 may be the D gene (5 bases each). Germline V gives CDR1 MDHEN, CDR2 SYDVKM. Trimming removed 2 bases from V and 7 bases from J, with 12 bases in between. The length of the CDR3 is 13 residues. CDR3 in amino acids: CASSLRGTEEQYF. The CDR3 region has the DNA TGTGCCAGCAGTTTACGAGGGACGGAGGAGCAGTACTTC.

The chain links TRBV4-1 to TRBJ2-1; D gene ambiguous. The CDR3 is made up of 14 amino acids. The V end lost 1 base, the J end lost 5 bases, and 9 bases lay between the germline ends. Germline V gene sequence: CDR1 MGHRA, CDR2 YSYEKL. The DNA for the CDR3 is TGCGCCAGCAGCCAAGCCCGTGTACACAATGAGCAGTTCTTC. Translation: CASSQARVHNEQFF.

The rearrangement links TRBV7-3 to TRBJ2-7; 7 nucleotides align to TRBD2. This CDR3 has 14 amino acids. The junction had 6 bases not matched to a gene; V was cut back by 2 bases and J by 5 bases. Germline CDR1 and CDR2: SGHTA and FQGTGA. The CDR3 nucleotides read TGTGCCAGCAGCTTAGGGGGAGGGCCGAACGAGCAGTACTTC. The encoded protein is CASSLGGGPNEQYF. The variable domain in full, completed from reference TRBV7-3 and TRBJ2-7, reads GAGVSQTPSNKVTEKGKYVELRCDPISGHTALYWYRQSLGQGPEFLIYFQGTGAADDSGLPNDRFFAVRPEGSVSTLKIQRTERGDSAVYLCASSLGGGPNEQYFGPGTRLTVT.

The J gene is TRBJ2-3, the V gene TRBV6-5; the D is unclear. Trimming left V 10 bases short and J 1 base short, with 3 bases between. This CDR3 has 10 amino acids. Germline values: CDR1 MNHEY, CDR2 SVGAGI. In DNA, the CDR3 is TGTGCCACGGGCACAGATACGCAGTATTTT. It codes for CATGTDTQYF.

The chain employs TRBV4-1 and TRBJ1-3, with D unclear. The ends were cut back, 0 bases at V and 1 base at J, with 7 bases in the middle. This CDR3 is 15 amino acids long. Germline-derived CDR1 and CDR2 are MGHRA and YSYEKL. The CDR3 region has the DNA TGCGCCAGCAGCCAAGAACCGCGGTCTGGAAACACCATATATTTT. It specifies CASSQEPRSGNTIYF.

V gene TRBV11-2 combines with J gene TRBJ2-1; no clear D. The CDR3 has 14 residues. With 1 base removed from V and 4 bases from J, the gap between germline ends came to 8 bases. In germline, CDR1 is SGHAT, CDR2 FQNNGV. The CDR3: CASSLGTIYNEQFF. The CDR3 DNA reads as TGTGCCAGCAGCTTAGGGACGATATACAATGAGCAGTTCTTC.

The chain recombines TRBV2 with TRBJ2-7, with 8 bases matching TRBD1. The germline V gene encodes CDR1 SNHLY and CDR2 FYNNEI. The junction had 22 bases not matched to a gene; V was cut back by 11 bases and J by 7 bases. The CDR3 sequence is 16 residues long. CDR3 DNA: TGTGCCCAAACCTCGGGTGGGACAGGAAGTTTGGGGGAGCAGTACTTC. Its protein product is CAQTSGGTGSLGEQYF. Full variable domain (outside the CDR3, taken from reference TRBV2 and TRBJ2-7): EPEVTQTPSHQVTQMGQEVILRCVPISNHLYFYWYRQILGQKVEFLVSFYNNEISEKSEIFDDQFSVERPDGSNFTLKIRSTKLEDSAMYFCAQTSGGTGSLGEQYFGPGTRLTVT.

This chain links TRBV7-3 with TRBJ2-1; D is possibly TRBD2 (5 bases). The CDR3 length is 15 residues. V was cut by 5 bases and J by 0 bases, with 11 bases left in between. The germline V gene has CDR1 SGHTA and CDR2 FQGTGA. The CDR3 DNA reads as TGTGCCAGCAGCAACAGCGGAAGCTCCTACAATGAGCAGTTCTTC. Its translation is CASSNSGSSYNEQFF.

The chain uses TRBV4-1 and TRBJ2-7, with 7 bases matching TRBD2. The germline gives CDR1 MGHRA, CDR2 YSYEKL. V gave up 1 base and J gave up 0 bases; unmatched junction bases: 3. This CDR3 spans 15 amino acids. Here the CDR3 DNA reads TGCGCCAGCAGCCAAGTCCTAGCGGCCTCCTACGAGCAGTACTTC. Its translation: CASSQVLAASYEQYF.

As regards this clone: This sample includes further DNA sequences coding for the same CDR3. The chain has TRBV5-4 and TRBJ1-1; D might be TRBD1 (5 bases). This CDR3 is 12 amino acids long. The germline CDR1 and CDR2 sequences are SGHNT and YYREEE (reference sequence). V lost 2 bases and J lost 4, with 6 bases in between. The CDR3 loop reads CASSFGGTEAFF. CDR3 coding DNA: TGTGCCAGCAGCTTTGGGGGCACTGAAGCTTTCTTT. The whole variable domain, remainder taken from reference TRBV5-4 and TRBJ1-1, is ETGVTQSPTHLIKTRGQQVTLRCSSQSGHNTVSWYQQALGQGPQFIFQYYREEENGRGNFPPRFSGLQFPNYSSELNVNALELDDSALYLCASSFGGTEAFFGQGTRLTVV.

This clone came up once. The genes are TRBV28 and TRBJ2-1; 13 bases map to TRBD2. The CDR3 is 16 amino acids. Germline V CDR1 and CDR2: MDHEN, SYDVKM. The V gene end was trimmed by 3 bases and the J gene end by 3 bases; junction bases not matched to a gene: 2. The CDR3 spells CASSFRTSGGYNEQFF. The CDR3, as DNA: TGTGCCAGCAGTTTTCGGACTAGCGGGGGCTACAATGAGCAGTTCTTC.